Included here is one T cell receptor beta chain sequence, with context. This entry is derived from a study of control samples from healthy donors and cancer patients. Repertoires were generated with immunoSEQ multiplex PCR, while TCRdb's copy carries only in-frame clones and drops some. The sample carries around 80,000 clones, approximately 94% recorded once. This CDR3 has 16 amino acids. From germline, CDR1 is KGHSH and CDR2 LQKENI. The V end lost 1 base, the J end lost 2 bases, and 11 bases lay between the germline ends. V gene TRBV18 combines with J gene TRBJ2-2; unclear D gene. This sequence was found in a woman under 40 in good health. The specimen sequenced was blood. CDR3 region: CASSPQGAFNTGELFF. DNA for the CDR3: TGTGCCAGCTCACCACAGGGTGCGTTTAACACCGGGGAGCTGTTTTTT.